This TCR beta chain was observed in a study of CD8+CD57+ T cells in acquired aplastic anemia. Sequencing was done on patients that had shown CD8+CD57+ cell expansion by flow cytometry. Sampling of blood occurred while the patients had still received no therapy. Findings of the study overall: CD8+ Simpson's diversity in patients was not significantly different from that in controls.

Genomic DNA, serving as template, underwent TCR beta VDJ and CDR3 profiling. TCRdb independently ran MiXCR on the reads; one entry per CDR3 protein. The repertoire has around 200,000 distinct CDR3 sequences, approximately 52% of them found once; the top ten carry roughly 2%. Remarks on this clonotype: Antigen unknown.

The receptor's source is a human donor with aplastic anemia. The sequencing input was sorted CD4+, CD8+, or CD8+CD57+ T cells (not recorded which) from PBMCs.

The CDR3 DNA reads TGTGCCACCAGTGATCCCCGGGAGGGGAGGGATGGCTACACCTTC. Protein product: CATSDPREGRDGYTF. The chain carries TRBV24-1 and TRBJ1-2, with a weak D call TRBD1 (5 bases). Germline lookup yields CDR1 KGHDR and CDR2 SFDVKD. The V and J ends lost 3 bases and 6 bases respectively, with 16 bases between them. This CDR3 has 15 amino acids.